This T cell receptor (beta chain) was captured by sequencing in a study of blood T cell repertoires in COVID-19 (dated by TCRdb to 2020 to 2022). As for the study more broadly: Samples from collaborators originated in the United States, Italy and Spain and spanned both the acute and convalescent phases of COVID-19. The material from the prospective study consisted of cDNA or gDNA derived from T cells, B-cell-depleted T cells, or PBMCs. The dataset comprised deeply sampled blood TCRbeta repertoires from subjects exposed to, actively infected with, or recovered from COVID-19. The repertoires were released in a freely available public database intended as a resource for research on the immune response to SARS-CoV-2. The samples were drawn from two sources: the first 160 participants of the ongoing ImmuneRACE study, and 1,254 subjects contributed by 6 global collaborators. Sample metadata almost always included a de-identified subject ID, COVID-19 status, age in years and sex. Where available, HLA class I and class II types were taken from metadata supplied by the sample provider and were not determined by assay-based typing.

TCRbeta CDR3 regions were amplified from genomic DNA by means of the immunoSEQ Assay, a bias-controlled multiplex PCR. Turning to the authors' computational methods: Within the assay, amplification of reference gene primers was used to estimate how many nucleated cells each sample contained. To quantify the absolute abundance of each unique TCRbeta CDR3 rearrangement, sequence reads were collapsed and filtered. For each sample, productive Simpson clonality was calculated as the square root of Simpson's diversity index across productive rearrangements. In TCRdb, the immuneACCESS table is reduced to in-frame sequences with V and J assigned. These tables do not hold every clone; where another copy was compared, an unresolved V gene accounts for under half, and the others remain unexplained. V and J calls and clone size come straight from that table; D and trimming were deduced from the DNA. In this sample the table shows some 43,000 clones, almost 85% of which occur a single time. The top ten clones comprise about a quarter of the sample.

Each collaborating institution followed its own protocols to collect whole blood in K2EDTA tubes. Collaborator samples were shipped for TCRbeta analysis as frozen whole blood, isolated PBMCs, or DNA extracted from either sample type. From the cysteine up to the phenylalanine, the CDR3 has a length of 13 residues. The read is trimmed to its CDR3 DNA, 39 bases read in frame from base 1. As encoded in the germline V gene, CDR1 is SGHDN while CDR2 is FVKESK. The junction carries 17 bases between V and J, which are trimmed by 4 bases and 11 bases respectively. Notes on this clone: Its cognate antigen has yet to be identified. The sample holds no much larger clone one base away, and base qualities are not on file.

General conclusions and limits of the study: Clinical and demographic metadata were provided uncurated, with the amount varying by source and participant.

The source material was peripheral blood. This sequence uses TRBV14 and TRBJ1-1; confidence is insufficient to name the D gene. This receptor was identified in a woman aged 55-69 years with acute or convalescent COVID-19. CDR3 sequence: CASSPLLGGRAFF. In nucleotide form, the sequence is TGTGCCAGCAGCCCCCTTTTGGGAGGGCGGGCTTTCTTT.